Presented here are 3 T cell receptor beta chains from one specimen sequenced in a study of cytomegalovirus exposure and HLA in healthy donors. PCR amplification relied on 60 Vbeta primers (plus 13 Jbeta primers). Profiled with immunoSEQ multiplex PCR; TCRdb holds only in-frame clones, not every one. The data contain a few hundred thousand clones, 60% to 85% of them singletons. The sequencing sample was made of PBMCs. These receptors all stem from a man aged 40-50 years in good health and CMV-seronegative.

Comment on this clone: Mismatch with germline at one junction end may stem from a read error. The gene calls are TRBV7-9 and TRBJ1-4, with 9 positions matching TRBD1. The CDR3 sequence is 18 residues long. CDR1 is SEHNR, CDR2 FQNEAQ, per germline (reference sequence). CDR3 nucleotide sequence: TGTTCCAGCAGCAAAACCCCGCGGGGACAGGGAAGGAAGGAAAAACTGTTTTTT. Protein sequence: CSSSKTPRGQGRKEKLFF.

J is TRBJ2-2 and V is TRBV25-1; 12 bases align to TRBD2. The junction had 3 bases not matched to a gene; V was cut back by 9 bases and J by 4 bases. This CDR3 has 14 amino acids. Germline CDR1 and CDR2: MGHDK and SYGVNS. The CDR3 is CASGGLAGTGELFF. CDR3 bases: TGTGCCAGTGGGGGACTAGCGGGCACCGGGGAGCTGTTTTTT.

The chain employs TRBV5-3 and TRBJ1-3; possibly TRBD1 for D (6 bases). TRBV5-3 is marked as an open reading frame, function uncertain. CDR3 length equals 15 residues. The V end was cut by 0 bases, the J end by 0 bases, with 7 bases between. The CDR3 loop reads CARSLGTASGNTIYF. Here the CDR3 DNA reads TGTGCCAGAAGCTTGGGGACAGCCTCTGGAAACACCATATATTTT.